These 23 T cell receptor delta chains were all obtained from the same sample, sequenced in a study of γδ T cells in repeated Plasmodium falciparum infection. Flow sorting of PBMC yielded separate Vgamma9/Vdelta2+ and Vdelta2-negative gammadelta T cell populations for bulk repertoire analysis. TCRdb reanalysed the multiplex PCR reads via CATT. Among 75,000 to 95,000 delta-chain clones listed, 0.85% to 1% were seen once. The sample comprised gamma-delta T cells from blood. Source of these receptors: a pool of human donors (malaria-infected and uninfected, not separated).

This clone has a handful of counts. This likely reflects a read error, since a far larger clone is one base away. Other DNA sequences from this sample encode an identical CDR3 as well. For the CDR3, the DNA is TGTGCCTGTGACACCGGAGTGGCGGGATACGGAATTGGCTTCACCGATAAGCTCATCTTT. The encoded protein is CACDTGVAGYGIGFTDKLIF. The V segment is TRDV2, and no J call was made; the DNA was not used to check the table's D call, TRDD3. The CDR3 is 20 amino acids. CDR1 and CDR2 from the germline V gene are GEAIGNYY and EKD.

In this sample, this clone turned up a few times. TCRdb's listed protein matches a much larger clone and diverges from this DNA's translation at residue 4, likely through a read error; the protein shown comes from the DNA. The rearrangement links TRDV1 to TRDJ2; 8 bases fit TRDD3. CDR3 length equals 21 residues. Per the germline V gene, CDR1 is TSWWSYY and CDR2 is QGS. Trimming took 7 bases from V and 0 from J; bases not matched to a gene: 22. CDR3: CALASSLRVTGGLALTAQLFF. For the CDR3, the DNA is TGTGCTCTTGCAAGCTCCCTCCGAGTTACTGGGGGGTTAGCTTTGACAGCACAACTCTTCTTT.

This clone has a handful of counts. Given a much more abundant clone one base away, this may be a read error. The J gene is uncalled and the V gene is TRDV1; the table gives TRDD3 as D, unverified against the DNA. The germline V gene encodes CDR1 TSWWSYY and CDR2 QGS. CDR3 size: 19 residues. The CDR3 sequence: CALGDHFTGGYFVTDKLIF. The CDR3 DNA reads as TGTGCTCTTGGGGACCACTTTACTGGGGGATACTTCGTCACCGATAAGCTCATCTTT.

A word on this clone: This likely reflects a read error, since a far larger clone is one base away. Written as DNA, the CDR3 is TGTGCCTGTGACACCGGTCTGGGGGATATAGGGTCCGACAAACTCATCTTT. Amino acids: CACDTGLGDIGSDKLIF. This rearrangement joins TRDV2 to TRDJ1; 10 bases align to TRDD3. No J gene is reported in TCRdb; it was inferred here by comparing the DNA with germline. The germline V gene has CDR1 GEAIGNYY and CDR2 EKD. The CDR3 is 17 amino acids.

This clone was recorded a few times. Translating this DNA gives a protein that differs at residue 9 from the TCRdb one, which belongs to a much larger clone; a read error is likely, and the protein shown is this translation. The chain uses TRDV2 and TRDJ1; the match to TRDD3 covers 9 bases. The J gene is not listed in TCRdb, so it was assigned here from a DNA match to germline. The J segment lost 2 bases and the V segment lost 0 bases, leaving 12 bases of the junction unmatched. The germline V gene encodes CDR1 GEAIGNYY and CDR2 EKD. The CDR3 spans 18 residues. The CDR3 DNA follows: TGTGCCTGTGACACCGTGGGGGATAGGGCCCCACGAACCGATAAACTCATCTTT. As protein: CACDTVGDRAPRTDKLIF.

This clone was counted only a few times. This DNA's translation and the protein TCRdb lists, from a much larger clone, do not match at residue 5, likely due to a read error; the protein shown is translated from the DNA. V and J are TRDV2 and TRDJ1, with TRDD3 matching over 10 bases. As TCRdb names no J gene, one was assigned here on the basis of a DNA match to germline. The CDR3 is made up of 16 amino acids. J gave up 2 bases and V 1 base, and 6 bases lay outside the gene matches. The germline CDR1 and CDR2 sequences are GEAIGNYY and EKD. The CDR3 coding sequence is TGTGCCTGTGACACGCTGGGGGATAGTAGGACCGATAAACTCATCTTT. Its translation: CACDTLGDSRTDKLIF.

As concerns this clone: The TCRdb protein comes from a much larger clone and disagrees with this DNA's translation at residue 17, likely due to a read error; the protein given here is derived from the DNA. CDR3 protein: CALGENPSHVLGDTPVHTDKLIF. The CDR3 DNA sequence: TGTGCTCTTGGGGAAAACCCCTCCCACGTACTGGGGGATACGCCAGTGCACACCGATAAACTCATCTTT. The chain links TRDV1 to TRDJ1; the match to TRDD3 covers 13 bases. The junction had 21 bases not matched to a gene; V was cut back by 2 bases and J by 0 bases. The V gene's germline CDR1 is TSWWSYY and CDR2 QGS. This CDR3 comprises 23 residues.

To note about this clone: The protein TCRdb gives is from a much larger clone and does not agree with this DNA's translation at residue 3, likely a read error; the protein shown here comes from the DNA. The chain couples TRDV1 to TRDJ1; TRDD3 is a possible D gene (6 bases). Germline matching of the DNA provided the J gene here, since TCRdb leaves it blank. Germline V gene data show CDR1 as TSWWSYY and CDR2 as QGS. The CDR3 is made up of 13 amino acids. The germline V and J ends were trimmed by 10 bases and 4 bases, with 16 bases remaining between them. DNA for the CDR3: TGTGCTCCTGGATACCCAGCTTTCGATAAACTCATCTTT. It translates to CAPGYPAFDKLIF.

Concerning this clone itself: The TCRdb record carries a much larger clone's protein, which differs from this DNA's translation at residue 7; a read error is the likely cause, and the protein listed here is the DNA translation. The chain links TRDV1 to TRDJ1; no definite D call. As TCRdb names no J gene, one was assigned here on the basis of a DNA match to germline. Germline V gene data show CDR1 as TSWWSYY and CDR2 as QGS. V dropped 4 bases and J dropped 0 bases, with 24 bases sitting between them. The CDR3 sequence is 19 residues long. The CDR3 DNA follows: TGTGCTCTTGGGGGACGTGTAAACCGCTCGTGTAGGGACACCGATAAACTCATCTTT. Translated: CALGGRVNRSCRDTDKLIF.

Remarks on this clone: TCRdb attributes to this sequence the protein of a much larger clone, which differs from the DNA translation at residue 9; a read error is likely, and the protein displayed is translated from the DNA. V and J are TRDV1 and TRDJ1; unclear D gene. No J gene was available from TCRdb, and it was assigned here by a germline match of the DNA. Deletions cut 1 base from V and 0 bases from J, with 15 bases between. The CDR3 has 17 amino acids. CDR1 TSWWSYY and CDR2 QGS come from the germline V gene. CDR3 sequence: CALGEPRHMTNTDKLIF. The CDR3 DNA is TGTGCTCTTGGGGAACCTAGGCATATGACGAACACCGATAAACTCATCTTT.

This clone was seen a few times. For this DNA, TCRdb reports the protein of a much larger clone, which diverges at residue 17, most likely from a read error; the protein presented here is translated directly from the DNA. The chain recombines TRDV2 with TRDJ1, with 13 nucleotides matching TRDD3. No J gene is reported in TCRdb; it was inferred here by comparing the DNA with germline. CDR1 GEAIGNYY and CDR2 EKD come from the germline V gene. The CDR3 is made up of 21 amino acids. CDR3 sequence (DNA): TGTGCCTGTGACACCGTTACTGGGGGATACGCCGAGCGGAAGGACACCAATAAACTCATCTTT. This encodes CACDTVTGGYAERKDTNKLIF.

This clone was detected only a few times. The amino acid sequence in TCRdb belongs to a much larger clone and departs from this DNA's translation at residue 19, likely a sequencing read error; the sequence shown is translated from the DNA. The chain uses TRDV1 and TRDJ1, with 7 positions matching TRDD3. The J gene is absent in TCRdb and was assigned here via DNA matching to germline. CDR3 length equals 22 residues. Germline CDR1 reads TSWWSYY; CDR2 reads QGS. DNA of the CDR3: TGTGCTCTTGGGGAACAAAGTCGATGGTTGGGTTCATACTGGGGATTACCCGATAGACTCATCTTT. Its translation is CALGEQSRWLGSYWGLPDRLIF.

Worth noting for this clone: The amino acid sequence in TCRdb belongs to a much larger clone and departs from this DNA's translation at residue 16, likely a sequencing read error; the sequence shown is translated from the DNA. No call exists for the J gene, whereas the V gene is TRDV2; the table names TRDD3, a call not compared with the DNA. The length of the CDR3 is 18 residues. CDR1 and CDR2 from the germline V gene are GEAIGNYY and EKD. CDR3 DNA: TGTGCCTGTGACACCATCGGGGGATACTCCTGGGACACCCGACAGGTGTTTTTC. Residues: CACDTIGGYSWDTRQVFF.

Details on this clone: The protein held in TCRdb is that of a much larger clone and does not match this DNA's translation at residue 10, likely because of a read error; the protein shown is translated from the DNA. This chain uses TRDV2 with TRDJ1, with D unclear. TCRdb records no J gene; here it was assigned by comparing the DNA to germline. Germline values: CDR1 GEAIGNYY, CDR2 EKD. The CDR3 covers 18 residues. The ends were cut back, 5 bases at V and 0 bases at J, with 24 bases in the middle. The CDR3 DNA follows: TGTGCCTGTGTCCAATTCTCGAGGTATTACCCTTACACCGATAAACTCATCTTT. This translates into CACVQFSRYYPYTDKLIF.

This clone came up a few times. A far larger clone lies a single base away; this is likely a read error. At the DNA level, this CDR3 is encoded by other sequences in the same sample as well. The V call is TRDV1, the J call TRDJ1, with 10 bases lining up with TRDD3. The J gene was not available in TCRdb and was assigned here by matching the DNA to germline segments. CDR1 and CDR2 from the germline V gene are TSWWSYY and QGS. V lost 11 bases and J lost 1; bases outside the gene matches: 19. The CDR3 sequence is 18 residues long. CDR3 sequence: CAYASPLGDSRCTDKLIF. CDR3 nucleotide sequence: TGTGCTTACGCAAGCCCCCTGGGGGATAGCCGGTGCACCGATAAACTCATCTTT.

This clone was picked up a small number of times. Translating this DNA gives a protein that differs at residue 16 from the TCRdb one, which belongs to a much larger clone; a read error is likely, and the protein shown is this translation. No J gene was called, and the V gene is TRDV1; TRDD3, as called in the table, went unchecked against the DNA. Germline CDR1 and CDR2: TSWWSYY and QGS. The CDR3 extends over 18 amino acids. CDR3 in DNA: TGTGCTCTTGGGGAACGTGGAGCGGGGATACTGGGTACCGATAAACCCATCTTT. This encodes CALGERGAGILGTDKPIF.

This clone turned up a few times. A far larger clone is just one base off, so this is likely a read error. At the DNA level, this CDR3 is encoded by other sequences in the same sample as well. V and J are TRDV1 and TRDJ2; D perhaps matches TRDD2 (7 bases). TCRdb lists no J gene, so it was determined here by aligning the DNA to germline. The CDR3 spans 26 residues. From germline, CDR1 is TSWWSYY and CDR2 QGS. Trimming took 0 bases from V and 0 from J, leaving 38 bases between them. CDR3 coding DNA: TGTGCTCTTGGGGAACTAGCGCTTCCTATGAAGCTAGGGGATTCTCCTTCCTTAGCTTTGACAGCACAACTCTTCTTT. It specifies CALGELALPMKLGDSPSLALTAQLFF.

For this clone: The protein in TCRdb stems from a much larger clone and differs at residue 17 from this DNA's translation, likely a read error; here the protein is translated from the DNA. The chain links TRDV1 to TRDJ1, with a tentative D call TRDD2 (5 bases). The CDR3 is made up of 19 amino acids. Germline lookup yields CDR1 TSWWSYY and CDR2 QGS. CDR3 sequence: CALGESGPPVVLQTDKRIF. The CDR3 region has the DNA TGTGCTCTTGGGGAATCGGGGCCCCCGGTTGTCCTTCAAACCGATAAACGCATCTTT.

This clone occurred many times. TCRdb has a much larger clone's protein, which differs at residue 5 from the translation of this DNA, likely because of a read error; what is shown is the protein translated from the DNA. This chain connects TRDV1 to TRDJ2; TRDD3 matches 11 bases. The junction had 15 bases not matched to a gene; V was cut back by 4 bases and J by 5 bases. The CDR3 is made up of 19 amino acids. Germline V gene lookup returns CDR1 TSWWSYY and CDR2 QGS. The CDR3 coding sequence is TGTGCTCTTGGGGGTTATTCCTTCTGGGGGATACCAACTACAGCACAACTCTTCTTT. Translating it yields CALGGYSFWGIPTTAQLFF.

Remarks on this clone: With a far larger clone one base away, a read error is the likely cause. V is TRDV1 and J is TRDJ1, with 12 positions matching TRDD3. TCRdb lists no J gene, so it was determined here by aligning the DNA to germline. The germline CDR1 and CDR2 sequences are TSWWSYY and QGS. The CDR3 covers 28 residues. The CDR3: CALGTFLRPGGYGAEISMPLAYTDKLIF. In DNA form, the CDR3 reads TGTGCCCTTGGGACCTTCCTACGTCCTGGGGGATACGGAGCCGAGATATCTATGCCCCTAGCTTACACCGATAAACTCATCTTT.

This clone appeared a few times. The protein TCRdb gives is from a much larger clone and does not agree with this DNA's translation at residue 8, likely a read error; the protein shown here comes from the DNA. The V and J genes are TRDV1 and TRDJ1; 12 bases are a match to TRDD3. TCRdb leaves out the J gene; it was filled in here by matching the DNA to germline. CDR3 length equals 24 residues. V was clipped by 3 bases and J by 0 bases; unmatched bases: 26. CDR1 and CDR2 (germline): TSWWSYY, QGS. DNA for the CDR3: TGTGCTCTTGGGGACTCTCACTCCCTACCCTTCCGTACTGGGGGATACCCGTACACCGATAAACTCATCTTT. It codes for CALGDSHSLPFRTGGYPYTDKLIF.

In regard to this clone: The TCRdb protein, from a much larger clone, departs from this DNA's translation at residue 6, likely by read error; the protein shown derives from the DNA. The rearrangement uses TRDV1 and TRDJ1; D is uncertain. Because TCRdb records no J gene, it was assigned here through a match of the DNA to germline. Trimming took off 1 base at V and 6 bases at J, with 12 bases between the two ends. The CDR3 consists of 14 residues. Germline V gives CDR1 TSWWSYY, CDR2 QGS. The CDR3 spells CALGERVGRYKLIF. CDR3 sequence (DNA): TGTGCTCTTGGGGAACGAGTAGGAAGGTATAAACTCATCTTT.

This clone turned up a few times. With only one base between it and a far larger clone, this is likely a read error. Other DNA sequences within the sample encode an identical CDR3. V and J are TRDV1 and TRDJ1, with D unresolved. The CDR3 sequence is 13 residues long. In germline, CDR1 is TSWWSYY, CDR2 QGS. The CDR3 region has the DNA TGTGCTCTTGGAATAAACCTGGTTACTAAACTCATCTTC. Translating gives CALGINLVTKLIF.